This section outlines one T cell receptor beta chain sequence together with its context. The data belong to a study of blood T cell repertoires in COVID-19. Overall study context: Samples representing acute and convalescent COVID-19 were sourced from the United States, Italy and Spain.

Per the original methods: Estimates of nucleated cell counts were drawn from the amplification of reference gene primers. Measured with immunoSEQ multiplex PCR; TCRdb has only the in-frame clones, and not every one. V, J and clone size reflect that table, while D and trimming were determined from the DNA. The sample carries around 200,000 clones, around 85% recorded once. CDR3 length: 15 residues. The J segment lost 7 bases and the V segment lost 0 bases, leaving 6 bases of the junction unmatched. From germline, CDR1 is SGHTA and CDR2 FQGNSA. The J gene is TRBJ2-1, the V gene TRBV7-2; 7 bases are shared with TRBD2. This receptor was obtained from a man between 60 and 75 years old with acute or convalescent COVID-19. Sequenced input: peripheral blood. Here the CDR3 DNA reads TGTGCCAGCAGCTTAGCGTATGCTAGCGGTAATGAGCAGTTCTTC. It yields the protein CASSLAYASGNEQFF.